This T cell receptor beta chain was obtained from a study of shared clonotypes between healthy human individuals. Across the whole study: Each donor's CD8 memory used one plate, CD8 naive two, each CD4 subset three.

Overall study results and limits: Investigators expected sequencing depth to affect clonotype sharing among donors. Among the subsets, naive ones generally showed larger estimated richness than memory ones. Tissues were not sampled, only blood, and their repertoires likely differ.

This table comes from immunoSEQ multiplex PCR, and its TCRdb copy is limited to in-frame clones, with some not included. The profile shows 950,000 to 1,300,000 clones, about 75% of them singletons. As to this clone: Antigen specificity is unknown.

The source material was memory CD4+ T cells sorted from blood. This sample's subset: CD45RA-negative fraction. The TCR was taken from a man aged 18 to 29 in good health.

The CDR3 region is CATSRETLGEKLFF. The CDR3, as DNA: TGTGCCACCAGCAGAGAAACGCTGGGTGAAAAACTGTTTTTT. The chain combines TRBV15 with TRBJ1-4, with no clear D. Germline V CDR1 and CDR2: LNHNV, YYDKDF (reference sequence). Deletions cut 0 bases from V and 7 bases from J, with 9 bases between. The CDR3 is made up of 14 amino acids.